One and the same sample provided the 27 T cell receptor beta chains below, sequenced in a study of T cell responses to AZD1222 COVID-19 vaccine. Profiled with immunoSEQ multiplex PCR; TCRdb holds only in-frame clones, not every one. Of some 120,000 clones in the sample, around 90% were seen once. The sequencing used peripheral blood, collected on day 0 of MenACWY control vaccination. The receptors come from an adult in good health.

The chain uses TRBV27 and TRBJ2-7; 7 bases agree with TRBD2. CDR3 length: 16 amino acids. J gave up 3 bases and V 5 bases, and 13 bases lay outside the gene matches. Germline V gene data show CDR1 as MNHEY and CDR2 as SMNVEV (reference sequence). CDR3 loop: CASSLNPGLKIYEQYF. CDR3 sequence (DNA): TGTGCCAGCAGTCTCAACCCGGGACTAAAAATCTACGAGCAGTACTTC.

The V call is TRBV28, the J call TRBJ1-5, with 7 bases identical to TRBD1. CDR1 and CDR2 (germline): MDHEN, SYDVKM. Trimming removed 5 bases from V and 3 bases from J; junction bases left unmatched: 10. This CDR3 region has 16 residues. As DNA, the CDR3 is TGTGCCAGCAGTCAACCGACAGGGATAAACAATCAGCCCCAGCATTTT. It translates to CASSQPTGINNQPQHF. Filled out from reference TRBV28 and TRBJ1-5, the complete variable domain reads DVKVTQSSRYLVKRTGEKVFLECVQDMDHENMFWYRQDPGLGLRLIYFSYDVKMKEKGDIPEGYSVSREKKERFSLILESASTNQTSMYLCASSQPTGINNQPQHFGDGTRLSIL.

V and J are TRBV30 and TRBJ2-7; D remains ambiguous. V gave up 0 bases and J gave up 6 bases, with 9 bases separating them. The length of the CDR3 is 12 residues. Germline V lookup: CDR1 GTSNPN, CDR2 SVGIG (reference sequence). The CDR3 protein is CAWSVQHGEQYF. CDR3 DNA sequence: TGTGCCTGGAGTGTACAGCACGGCGAGCAGTACTTC. Based on the CDR3 plus reference TRBV30 and TRBJ2-7, the full variable domain is SQTIHQWPATLVQPVGSPLSLECTVEGTSNPNLYWYRQAAGRGLQLLFYSVGIGQISSEVPQNLSASRPQDRQFILSSKKLLLSDSGFYLCAWSVQHGEQYFGPGTRLTVT.

This chain connects TRBV19 to TRBJ1-5; the match to TRBD1 covers 9 bases. Germline V gives CDR1 LNHDA, CDR2 SQIVND (reference sequence). The CDR3 consists of 14 residues. Losses at the gene ends were 5 bases for V and 5 bases for J; bases not matched to a gene: 4. The CDR3 region is CASSADRGYQPQHF. As DNA, the CDR3 is TGTGCCAGTAGTGCCGACAGGGGGTATCAGCCCCAGCATTTT. Together with reference TRBV19 and TRBJ1-5, the CDR3 gives the full variable domain: DGGITQSPKYLFRKEGQNVTLSCEQNLNHDAMYWYRQDPGQGLRLIYYSQIVNDFQKGDIAEGYSVSREKKESFPLTVTSAQKNPTAFYLCASSADRGYQPQHFGDGTRLSIL.

The V and J genes are TRBV6-1 and TRBJ1-5, with TRBD1 identical over 7 bases. The CDR3 is 15 residues long. V lost 6 bases to trimming and J lost 4 bases; unmatched junction nucleotides: 9. Germline CDR1 reads MNHNS; CDR2 reads SASEGT. CDR3 DNA sequence: TGTGCCAGCAGAAACCGGGACAGTTATAATCAGCCCCAGCATTTT. It encodes CASRNRDSYNQPQHF.

This chain connects TRBV6-5 to TRBJ1-2; 7 bases match TRBD1. V lost 6 bases to trimming and J lost 7 bases; unmatched junction nucleotides: 5. The CDR3 length is 12 residues. Germline CDR1 and CDR2: MNHEY and SVGAGI. CDR3 loop: CASSRQGGGYTF. CDR3 coding DNA: TGTGCCAGCAGCAGACAGGGTGGTGGCTACACCTTC.

CDR3 bases: TGTGCCAGCTCACCACAAGGGGGTCGGAGCAATCAGCCCCAGCATTTT. Its protein is CASSPQGGRSNQPQHF. The V call is TRBV18, the J call TRBJ1-5; D might be TRBD1 (6 bases). V was shortened by 1 base and J by 1 base, with 11 bases between the two germline ends. The CDR3 runs 16 residues. Germline V gene data show CDR1 as KGHSH and CDR2 as LQKENI.

In nucleotides, the CDR3 is TGTGCCTGGAGTGACGGGGTTAATCAGCCCCAGCATTTT. Translation gives CAWSDGVNQPQHF. This chain links TRBV30 with TRBJ1-5; D is unresolved. Germline V gives CDR1 GTSNPN, CDR2 SVGIG (reference sequence). With 1 base removed from V and 4 bases from J, the gap between germline ends came to 8 bases. This CDR3 spans 13 amino acids.

The V and J genes are TRBV5-4 and TRBJ1-1, with D hard to call. Germline CDR1 is SGHNT and CDR2 is YYREEE (reference sequence). Between the trimmed V and J ends, which lost 0 bases and 11 bases, there was a span of 14 bases. The CDR3 is 13 residues long. Here the CDR3 reads CASSLGPLQEAFF. Here the CDR3 DNA reads TGTGCCAGCAGCTTGGGCCCCCTCCAAGAGGCTTTCTTT.

In nucleotides, the CDR3 is TGTGCAATAAAGGGGAATGAAAAACTGTTTTTT. Residues: CAIKGNEKLFF. V gene TRBV28 combines with J gene TRBJ1-4; D perhaps matches TRBD1 (5 bases). This CDR3 contains 11 residues. CDR1 and CDR2 from the germline V gene are MDHEN and SYDVKM.

This chain joins TRBV10-3 and TRBJ1-1; D remains unclear. Germline-derived CDR1 and CDR2 are ENHRY and SYGVKD. The CDR3 covers 13 residues. Trimming stripped 5 bases from V and 0 bases from J, with 7 bases between. The chain's CDR3 is CAISKTLNTEAFF. The CDR3, as DNA: TGTGCCATCAGTAAGACCCTGAACACTGAAGCTTTCTTT.

In nucleotides, the CDR3 is TGTGCCAGCTCCAGGTACCAAGAGACCCAGTACTTC. Translation gives CASSRYQETQYF. The chain joins TRBV18 to TRBJ2-5; no firm D call. Trimming stripped 6 bases from V and 0 bases from J, with 5 bases between. Germline CDR1 and CDR2: KGHSH and LQKENI. This CDR3 is 12 amino acids long. Full variable domain (outside the CDR3, taken from reference TRBV18 and TRBJ2-5): NAGVMQNPRHLVRRRGQEARLRCSPMKGHSHVYWYRQLPEEGLKFMVYLQKENIIDESGMPKERFSAEFPKEGPSILRIQQVVRGDSAAYFCASSRYQETQYFGPGTRLLVL.

The CDR3 spells CASSVGTSGRRNEQFF. The CDR3 DNA is TGTGCCAGCAGCGTAGGGACTAGCGGGAGACGAAATGAGCAGTTCTTC. The chain links TRBV9 to TRBJ2-1, with TRBD2 matching over 13 bases. CDR3 length: 16 amino acids. CDR1 is SGDLS and CDR2 is YYNGEE in the germline V gene. The V segment lost 0 bases and the J segment 7 bases; nucleotides outside the gene matches: 4.

The chain links TRBV6-1 to TRBJ1-2; unclear D gene. This CDR3 has 14 amino acids. From germline, CDR1 is MNHNS and CDR2 SASEGT. V gave up 3 bases and J gave up 4 bases, with 12 bases separating them. Here the CDR3 DNA reads TGTGCCAGCAGTGATGACATCTCTTTCTATGGCTACACCTTC. Residues: CASSDDISFYGYTF.

This clone was seen a few times. The genes are TRBV6-2 or TRBV6-3 and TRBJ2-2, with D possibly being TRBD1 (6 bases). From germline, CDR1 is MNHEY and CDR2 SVGEGT. V was shortened by 3 bases and J by 4 bases, with 12 bases between the two germline ends. The CDR3 sequence is 15 residues long. The CDR3 region has the DNA TGTGCCAGCAGTTATTACAGGGCCCCCACCGGGGAGCTGTTTTTT. It yields the protein CASSYYRAPTGELFF.

The chain has TRBV30 and TRBJ1-6; possibly TRBD1 for D (5 bases). The V end was cut by 1 base, the J end by 7 bases, with 11 bases between. Germline V gene lookup returns CDR1 GTSNPN and CDR2 SVGIG (reference sequence). This CDR3 region has 14 residues. The CDR3 loop reads CAWSAGPGNSPLHF. The CDR3 DNA follows: TGTGCCTGGAGTGCCGGACCAGGGAATTCACCCCTCCACTTT.

In this sample, this clone turned up once. For the CDR3, the DNA is TGTGCCAGCAGCCAAGAGTATACGGCCTACGAGCAGTACTTC. It yields the protein CASSQEYTAYEQYF. The chain has TRBV3-1 (or the pseudogene TRBV3-2) and TRBJ2-7; D not certain. The CDR3 length is 14 residues. Germline V gene lookup returns CDR1 LGHDT and CDR2 YNNKEL (reference sequence). V lost 0 bases and J lost 2, with 8 bases in between.

The chain carries TRBV28 and TRBJ1-4, with TRBD1 matching over 8 bases. CDR3 size: 14 residues. V shed 6 bases, J shed 7 bases, and the junction held 7 bases outside the gene matches. The germline V gene encodes CDR1 MDHEN and CDR2 SYDVKM. The DNA of the CDR3 is TGTGCCAGCAGGACAGGGGTAAAAGGTGAAAAACTGTTTTTT. Translating it yields CASRTGVKGEKLFF.

The chain couples TRBV3-1 (or the pseudogene TRBV3-2) to TRBJ2-3; D remains ambiguous. Germline lookup yields CDR1 LGHDT and CDR2 YNNKEL (reference sequence). The V and J ends lost 0 bases and 1 base respectively, with 5 bases between them. This CDR3 region has 14 residues. The CDR3 is CASSQDPRTDTQYF. CDR3 coding DNA: TGTGCCAGCAGCCAAGATCCCCGCACAGATACGCAGTATTTT.

This clone has only a few counts. V gene TRBV2 combines with J gene TRBJ2-7; D may correspond to TRBD1 or TRBD2 (5 bases each). V lost 3 bases and J 0 bases, leaving 12 bases between the germline ends. CDR3 length: 15 residues. Germline CDR1 and CDR2: SNHLY and FYNNEI. CDR3 region: CASSDWDVSSYEQYF. In DNA form, the CDR3 reads TGTGCCAGCAGTGATTGGGACGTGAGCTCCTACGAGCAGTACTTC.

The chain has TRBV15 and TRBJ2-3; 11 bases match TRBD2. The CDR3 runs to 16 residues. Losses at the gene ends were 5 bases for V and 5 bases for J; bases not matched to a gene: 9. CDR1 and CDR2 (germline): LNHNV, YYDKDF (reference sequence). The CDR3 is CATSGQTSGMGDTQYF. CDR3 nucleotides: TGTGCCACCAGCGGACAGACTAGCGGGATGGGAGATACGCAGTATTTT.

The rearrangement uses TRBV9 and TRBJ1-1; D not certain. Trimming stripped 0 bases from V and 1 base from J, with 7 bases between. Germline lookup yields CDR1 SGDLS and CDR2 YYNGEE. CDR3 length: 14 amino acids. CDR3 sequence reads: CASSVEQWNTEAFF. DNA of the CDR3: TGTGCCAGCAGCGTAGAACAGTGGAACACTGAAGCTTTCTTT.

The table lists this clone with a count of one. The CDR3 bases are TGTGCCAGCAGTTTGCGCGGGGGTGAAGCTTTCTTT. Protein sequence: CASSLRGGEAFF. The chain recombines TRBV28 with TRBJ1-1; D possibly corresponds to TRBD1 (5 bases). Germline V gene lookup returns CDR1 MDHEN and CDR2 SYDVKM. The V end lost 3 bases, the J end lost 7 bases, and 9 bases lay between the germline ends. This CDR3 spans 12 amino acids.

V and J are TRBV29-1 and TRBJ1-1; 8 positions agree with TRBD1. V trimming: 2 bases; J trimming: 4 bases; junction bases outside the gene matches: 6. CDR1 and CDR2 from the germline V gene are SQVTM and ANQGSEA. The CDR3 extends over 14 amino acids. The CDR3 loop reads CSVEKPGQGTEAFF. The CDR3 nucleotides are TGCAGCGTTGAAAAACCCGGACAGGGCACTGAAGCTTTCTTT.

The chain combines TRBV4-1 with TRBJ2-5, with D perhaps matching TRBD2 (6 bases). CDR1 and CDR2 (germline): MGHRA, YSYEKL. Trimming cost V 3 bases and J 5 bases, with 16 bases left between them. CDR3 length: 15 residues. CDR3 nucleotide sequence: TGCGCCAGCAGCCAGGGGCCACTAGCTCGGGAGACCCAGTACTTC. It yields the protein CASSQGPLARETQYF.

The chain recombines TRBV24-1 with TRBJ2-1, with 10 positions matching TRBD2. CDR1 and CDR2 (germline): KGHDR, SFDVKD. V dropped 4 bases and J dropped 7; count of bases not matched to a gene: 9. This CDR3 region has 16 residues. The CDR3 nucleotides read TGTGCCACCAGTGACCCCACTAGCGGGATTTTAAATGAGCAGTTCTTC. Amino acids: CATSDPTSGILNEQFF.

The chain carries TRBV19 and TRBJ2-4, with 10 bases that match TRBD2. Germline-derived CDR1 and CDR2 are LNHDA and SQIVND (reference sequence). The CDR3 spans 13 residues. Unmatched junction bases numbered 4, after V lost 7 bases and J lost 7 bases. The CDR3 nucleotides read TGTGCCAGTACCCAAGCGGGGGGGAACATTCAGTACTTC. Encoded protein: CASTQAGGNIQYF.